The 13 T cell receptor beta chains below were found in one sample sequenced in a study of T cells in Graves' hyperthyroidism and ophthalmopathy. From RNA transcripts, TCR beta CDR3 regions were amplified. An initial round of RT-PCR targeting the TCR CDR3 relied on the HTBI primer set. TCRdb re-called the multiplex PCR reads through MiXCR, storing one row per CDR3 protein. The data contain 600,000 to 650,000 distinct CDR3 sequences, around 15% of them singletons. Input material: blood. All receptors derive from a woman aged 25 to 39 with Graves' hyperthyroidism.

The chain links TRBV27 to TRBJ2-3; TRBD2 matches 8 bases. The V gene's germline CDR1 is MNHEY and CDR2 SMNVEV (reference sequence). J gave up 4 bases and V 7 bases, and 16 bases lay outside the gene matches. This CDR3 has 17 residues. CDR3 nucleotide sequence: TGTGCCAGCACCAATTCCTTTCTAGCGGGTATACCAGATACGCAGTATTTT. This encodes CASTNSFLAGIPDTQYF.

This clonotype was counted at least ten times. The rearrangement uses TRBV11-2 and TRBJ2-7, with D perhaps matching TRBD2 (5 bases). V dropped 5 bases and J dropped 0 bases, with 14 bases sitting between them. The germline V gene has CDR1 SGHAT and CDR2 FQNNGV. The CDR3 covers 15 residues. The CDR3 bases are TGTGCCAGCAGCCAACACCCGGGGAGCTCCTACGAGCAGTACTTC. Its translation is CASSQHPGSSYEQYF. Combining the CDR3 with reference TRBV11-2 and TRBJ2-7 gives the whole variable domain EAGVAQSPRYKIIEKRQSVAFWCNPISGHATLYWYQQILGQGPKLLIQFQNNGVVDDSQLPKDRFSAERLKGVDSTLKIQPAKLEDSAVYLCASSQHPGSSYEQYFGPGTRLTVT.

This clonotype was seen ten or more times. The V call is TRBV10-3, the J call TRBJ2-1, with TRBD1 matching over 8 bases. Germline CDR1 is ENHRY and CDR2 is SYGVKD. The CDR3 consists of 14 residues. After removal of 5 bases from V and 6 bases from J, the junction contained 6 bases not matched to a gene. The CDR3 sequence: CAISLQGDVNEQFF. The CDR3 DNA follows: TGTGCCATCAGTCTACAGGGGGACGTCAATGAGCAGTTCTTC.

This clonotype appeared many times. The V gene is TRBV28, the J gene TRBJ2-6; 7 positions agree with TRBD2. J lost 0 bases, V lost 3 bases, and 5 bases had no gene match. This CDR3 spans 17 amino acids. The V gene's germline CDR1 is MDHEN and CDR2 SYDVKM. This chain's CDR3 is CASSFYLADSGANVLTF. CDR3 nucleotide sequence: TGTGCCAGCAGTTTCTACCTAGCGGACTCTGGGGCCAACGTCCTGACTTTC.

This chain links TRBV28 with TRBJ2-5, with 10 bases that match TRBD1. The CDR3 runs to 14 residues. Germline V gives CDR1 MDHEN, CDR2 SYDVKM. Losses at the gene ends were 9 bases for V and 4 bases for J; bases not matched to a gene: 8. Here the CDR3 reads CASIDRGQVETQYF. Here the CDR3 DNA reads TGTGCCAGTATCGACAGGGGGCAAGTAGAGACCCAGTACTTC.

This chain joins TRBV19 and TRBJ2-4, with D possibly TRBD2 on 7 matching bases. Germline V gene sequence: CDR1 LNHDA, CDR2 SQIVND (reference sequence). Trimming took off 9 bases at V and 8 bases at J, with 14 bases between the two ends. The CDR3 has 12 amino acids. The CDR3 nucleotides read TGTGCCAGCCACAGGGCGGGGGACATTCAGTACTTC. Its translation is CASHRAGDIQYF. The full variable domain, rest sourced from reference TRBV19 and TRBJ2-4, is DGGITQSPKYLFRKEGQNVTLSCEQNLNHDAMYWYRQDPGQGLRLIYYSQIVNDFQKGDIAEGYSVSREKKESFPLTVTSAQKNPTAFYLCASHRAGDIQYFGAGTRLSVL.

Ten or more counts support this clonotype. The chain joins TRBV28 to TRBJ1-3; 10 bases line up with TRBD1. In germline, CDR1 is MDHEN, CDR2 SYDVKM. The CDR3 length is 21 residues. V gave up 2 bases and J gave up 0 bases; unmatched junction bases: 16. CDR3 DNA sequence: TGTGCCAGCAGTTTACTCATACTCCGGGACAGGGGTCCACACTCTGGAAACACCATATATTTT. Encoded protein: CASSLLILRDRGPHSGNTIYF.

This clonotype was counted at least ten times. The rearrangement links TRBV7-3 to TRBJ1-1; no reliable D call. This CDR3 contains 13 residues. Trimming left V 6 bases short and J 5 bases short, with 13 bases between. Germline V gene data show CDR1 as SGHTA and CDR2 as FQGTGA. CDR3 in amino acids: CASSRARVTEAFF. CDR3 in DNA: TGTGCCAGCAGTCGGGCCCGAGTAACTGAAGCTTTCTTT.

A few counts support this clonotype. The chain employs TRBV4-3 and TRBJ1-6; weak D call: TRBD1 (6 bases). CDR3 length equals 16 residues. Trimming took 0 bases from V and 4 from J, leaving 10 bases between them. The germline V gene encodes CDR1 LGHNA and CDR2 YSLEER. CDR3 in amino acids: CASSQDKGGYNSPLHF. In nucleotides, the CDR3 is TGCGCCAGCAGCCAAGACAAGGGGGGTTATAATTCACCCCTCCACTTT.

This clonotype has a count of ten or more. The chain recombines TRBV28 with TRBJ2-1, with unresolved D. Per germline, CDR1 MDHEN and CDR2 SYDVKM. With 4 bases removed from V and 0 bases from J, the gap between germline ends came to 10 bases. The CDR3 contains 15 residues. The CDR3 DNA reads as TGTGCCAGCAGTTACCCAGCCAGCTCCTACAATGAGCAGTTCTTC. Residues: CASSYPASSYNEQFF.

The chain links TRBV9 to TRBJ2-1; 7 positions agree with TRBD1. The junction had 5 bases not matched to a gene; V was cut back by 6 bases and J by 2 bases. Germline V gives CDR1 SGDLS, CDR2 YYNGEE. The length of the CDR3 is 14 residues. For the CDR3, the DNA is TGTGCCAGCAATAGACAGGGTGCCTACAATGAGCAGTTCTTC. It yields the protein CASNRQGAYNEQFF.

V is TRBV20-1 and J is TRBJ2-7; TRBD2 is a possible D gene (6 bases). The CDR3 sequence is 15 residues long. V was cut by 1 base and J by 1 base, with 14 bases left in between. Germline CDR1 reads DFQATT; CDR2 reads SNEGSKA (reference sequence). The CDR3 DNA follows: TGCAGTGCTAGAGGATTGGGAGGCGATTCCTACGAGCAGTACTTC. Protein product: CSARGLGGDSYEQYF.

This clonotype was seen ten or more times. The V gene is TRBV12-3 or TRBV12-4, the J gene TRBJ1-6; D uncertain. V lost 5 bases to trimming and J lost 3 bases, with 5 bases between them. This CDR3 is built from 13 residues. DNA of the CDR3: TGTGCCAGCAGTCGTAACTATAATTCACCCCTCCACTTT. It translates to CASSRNYNSPLHF.